The 23 T cell receptor beta chains given below trace back to one sample, sequenced in a study of blood T cell repertoires in COVID-19 (dated by TCRdb to between 2020 and 2021). The method behind the library was the immunoSEQ multiplex PCR assay. TCRdb provides this immuneACCESS table in a form limited to in-frame rearrangements. Some clones are lacking; in checked studies, under half of them reflect an unresolved V gene, and why the rest are absent is not known. This sample is represented by some 60,000 clones; about three quarters of them were singletons. Together, the top ten hold about a fifth of the sample. Sequencing was carried out using peripheral blood. The receptor source for this set is a young man with COVID-19, enrolled during active disease.

V gene TRBV29-1 combines with J gene TRBJ2-7; 7 nucleotides align to TRBD2. V dropped 7 bases and J dropped 3; count of bases not matched to a gene: 6. The germline CDR1 and CDR2 sequences are SQVTM and ANQGSEA. The CDR3 spans 12 residues. CDR3 nucleotide sequence: TGCAGCGCCTGGACTAGTGGCTACGAGCAGTACTTC. It specifies CSAWTSGYEQYF.

This rearrangement joins TRBV19 to TRBJ2-3; weak D call: TRBD2 (6 bases). Per germline, CDR1 LNHDA and CDR2 SQIVND (reference sequence). Trimming cost V 1 base and J 0 bases, with 14 bases left between them. This CDR3 comprises 17 residues. The chain's CDR3 is CASSIGGASTSTDTQYF. The CDR3 bases are TGTGCCAGTAGTATAGGCGGGGCGAGTACTAGCACAGATACGCAGTATTTT.

The rearrangement links TRBV6-2 or TRBV6-3 to TRBJ2-7; TRBD2 agrees at 9 bases. This CDR3 comprises 16 residues. V dropped 0 bases and J dropped 2; count of bases not matched to a gene: 5. CDR1 is MNHEY, CDR2 SVGEGT, per germline. The CDR3 reads CASSYSTAGGPYEQYF. CDR3 nucleotides: TGTGCCAGCAGTTACTCGACAGCGGGGGGTCCCTACGAGCAGTACTTC.

The chain combines TRBV9 with TRBJ2-1; maybe TRBD2 (6 bases). The CDR3 runs to 12 residues. Trimming left V 3 bases short and J 9 bases short, with 10 bases between. Germline loops: CDR1 SGDLS, CDR2 YYNGEE. The CDR3 sequence: CASSARGVEQFF. CDR3 DNA sequence: TGTGCCAGCAGCGCGCGGGGAGTTGAGCAGTTCTTC.

This clone appeared a single time. The V gene is TRBV11-2, the J gene TRBJ1-1, with TRBD1 as a possible D gene (6 bases). Per the germline V gene, CDR1 is SGHAT and CDR2 is FQNNGV. V lost 4 bases to trimming and J lost 1 base, with 10 bases between them. The CDR3 has 14 amino acids. CDR3 sequence (DNA): TGTGCCAGCAGCTCCAGGGGTCGGAACACTGAAGCTTTCTTT. Its translation is CASSSRGRNTEAFF.

The chain links TRBV4-1 to TRBJ1-6; no clear D. The CDR3 sequence is 13 residues long. The V gene's germline CDR1 is MGHRA and CDR2 YSYEKL. Trimming pared 0 bases from V and 14 bases from J, leaving 11 bases between. The CDR3 protein is CASSQEEGRSLHF. The CDR3 nucleotides are TGCGCCAGCAGCCAAGAGGAGGGTAGGTCCCTCCACTTT.

This clone came up a few times. CDR3 amino acids: CSVLSPGGGALTGELFF. CDR3 bases: TGCAGCGTTTTAAGCCCCGGTGGAGGGGCCCTCACCGGGGAGCTGTTTTTT. The chain employs TRBV29-1 and TRBJ2-2, with D possibly matching TRBD2 (6 bases). Germline CDR1 SQVTM, CDR2 ANQGSEA. Trimming cost V 5 bases and J 4 bases, with 23 bases left between them. The CDR3 totals 17 residues.

The V gene is TRBV7-3, the J gene TRBJ2-2, with D possibly matching TRBD2 (6 bases). V was trimmed by 5 bases and J by 0 bases, leaving 10 bases between them. This CDR3 region has 15 residues. Germline assignment: CDR1 SGHTA and CDR2 FQGTGA. Written as DNA, the CDR3 is TGTGCCAGCAGCGTTGGAGGGGCGAACACCGGGGAGCTGTTTTTT. It translates to CASSVGGANTGELFF. Variable domain in full (rest from reference TRBV7-3 and TRBJ2-2): GAGVSQTPSNKVTEKGKYVELRCDPISGHTALYWYRQSLGQGPEFLIYFQGTGAADDSGLPNDRFFAVRPEGSVSTLKIQRTERGDSAVYLCASSVGGANTGELFFGEGSRLTVL.

This clone was picked up many times. The genes are TRBV16 and TRBJ1-2; 9 bases map to TRBD1. Germline CDR1 and CDR2: KGHSY and FQNENV. The CDR3 has 15 residues. After removal of 0 bases from V and 4 bases from J, the junction contained 3 bases not matched to a gene. In DNA form, the CDR3 reads TGTGCCAGCAGCCAATCCAGGACAGGGGCCTATGGCTACACCTTC. This encodes CASSQSRTGAYGYTF.

The chain is built from TRBV27 and TRBJ1-2; D is perhaps TRBD1 (5 bases). Trimming cost V 6 bases and J 5 bases, with 13 bases left between them. The germline V gene encodes CDR1 MNHEY and CDR2 SMNVEV (reference sequence). This CDR3 region has 13 residues. The CDR3 nucleotides read TGTGCCAGCAGCTCCATCTCAGGGTATGGCTACACCTTC. Translated: CASSSISGYGYTF.

There are a few counts of this clone. The gene calls are TRBV29-1 and TRBJ1-2, with 10 bases aligning to TRBD1. Losses at the gene ends were 3 bases for V and 4 bases for J; bases not matched to a gene: 5. The germline V gene has CDR1 SQVTM and CDR2 ANQGSEA. This CDR3 has 14 amino acids. For the CDR3, the DNA is TGCAGCGTTGAGTGGACAGGGGGGAGCTATGGCTACACCTTC. This codes for CSVEWTGGSYGYTF.

The chain joins TRBV2 to TRBJ1-6; D remains ambiguous. From germline, CDR1 is SNHLY and CDR2 FYNNEI. V was shortened by 4 bases and J by 10 bases, with 14 bases between the two germline ends. The CDR3 sequence is 14 residues long. The CDR3 nucleotides are TGTGCCAGCAGTGGAGGGAGGGTTGTCTCACCCCTCCACTTT. It codes for CASSGGRVVSPLHF.

V gene TRBV5-1 combines with J gene TRBJ2-7, with 13 bases that match TRBD2. Germline assignment: CDR1 SGHRS and CDR2 YFSETQ. The CDR3 has 15 amino acids. The J segment lost 2 bases and the V segment lost 3 bases, leaving 2 bases of the junction unmatched. CDR3 loop: CASSSGLAGAYEQYF. CDR3 nucleotide sequence: TGCGCCAGCAGCTCCGGACTAGCGGGAGCCTACGAGCAGTACTTC.

The CDR3 reads CASKLGQTKETQYF. For the CDR3, the DNA is TGTGCCAGCAAACTTGGGCAGACGAAAGAGACCCAGTACTTC. The rearrangement links TRBV5-4 to TRBJ2-5; D is unclear. V was pared by 6 bases and J by 3 bases, with 15 bases between. The CDR3 loop spans 14 amino acids. The germline CDR1 and CDR2 sequences are SGHNT and YYREEE (reference sequence).

The chain is built from TRBV4-1 and TRBJ2-7, with D perhaps matching TRBD2 (5 bases). Looked up from germline, CDR1 is MGHRA and CDR2 is YSYEKL. The CDR3 is 14 residues long. The ends were cut back, 0 bases at V and 11 bases at J, with 17 bases in the middle. The CDR3 DNA sequence: TGCGCCAGCAGCCAAGATTCAGGCTCCGCGAGGGAGTACTTC. Amino acid sequence: CASSQDSGSAREYF.

This chain links TRBV6-5 with TRBJ2-7; the D gene is possibly TRBD1 (6 bases). The CDR3 length is 14 residues. V was trimmed by 10 bases and J by 0 bases, leaving 16 bases between them. Germline CDR1 reads MNHEY; CDR2 reads SVGAGI. The CDR3 loop is CATYSGETSYEQYF. The CDR3 DNA is TGTGCCACCTATTCAGGGGAGACCTCCTACGAGCAGTACTTC.

J is TRBJ1-2 and V is TRBV4-3; 10 nucleotides agree with TRBD1. There are 15 residues in the CDR3. Trimming cost V 1 base and J 6 bases; bases outside gene matches: 5. CDR1 LGHNA and CDR2 YSLEER come from the germline V gene. The CDR3 DNA sequence: TGCGCCAGCAGCCAAGGAGCCGGGACAGGGGATGGCTACACCTTC. Protein sequence: CASSQGAGTGDGYTF.

The chain recombines TRBV12-3 or TRBV12-4 with TRBJ2-5; 7 bases map to TRBD1. V was pared by 5 bases and J by 4 bases, with 4 bases of the junction left unmatched. The CDR3 extends over 13 amino acids. Written as DNA, the CDR3 is TGTGCCAGCAGTGGCTCAGGGGGAGAGACCCAGTACTTC. This gives the protein CASSGSGGETQYF.

This chain links TRBV12-3 or TRBV12-4 with TRBJ1-1; D is possibly TRBD1 (6 bases). The length of the CDR3 is 13 residues. V shed 7 bases and J shed 4 bases, with 13 bases lying between them. The CDR3 sequence is CASMEQGSTEAFF. In nucleotides, the CDR3 is TGTGCCAGCATGGAGCAGGGGTCCACTGAAGCTTTCTTT.

The gene calls are TRBV10-3 and TRBJ1-1; D gene unclear. Germline CDR1 is ENHRY and CDR2 is SYGVKD. This CDR3 contains 14 residues. Trimming removed 0 bases at V and 7 bases at J, with 12 bases between. CDR3 DNA: TGTGCCATCAGTGAGTCGACTGAGGGAATTGAAGCTTTCTTT. Its protein is CAISESTEGIEAFF.

This clone was counted a few times. The gene calls are TRBV20-1 and TRBJ2-2; 12 bases align to TRBD2. This CDR3 comprises 17 residues. Looked up from germline, CDR1 is DFQATT and CDR2 is SNEGSKA (reference sequence). After removal of 3 bases from V and 0 bases from J, the junction contained 5 bases not matched to a gene. The CDR3 DNA follows: TGCAGTGCTAGTGTCCCTAGCGGGAGGGCGAACACCGGGGAGCTGTTTTTT. Translation: CSASVPSGRANTGELFF.

This sequence joins TRBV9 and TRBJ2-1; D not certain. Germline-derived CDR1 and CDR2 are SGDLS and YYNGEE. V lost 0 bases and J 2 bases, leaving 9 bases between the germline ends. This CDR3 spans 15 amino acids. DNA for the CDR3: TGTGCCAGCAGCGTAGGGAGCCTGCCCTACAATGAGCAGTTCTTC. It codes for CASSVGSLPYNEQFF.

The chain uses TRBV28 and TRBJ2-5; possible D gene TRBD2, 6 bases. CDR3 length equals 13 residues. Germline lookup yields CDR1 MDHEN and CDR2 SYDVKM. The V and J ends lost 11 bases and 5 bases respectively, with 18 bases between them. As DNA, the CDR3 is TGTGCCGAGGTGGCGGGACTCGTCGAGACCCAGTACTTC. It translates to CAEVAGLVETQYF. Variable domain in full (rest from reference TRBV28 and TRBJ2-5): DVKVTQSSRYLVKRTGEKVFLECVQDMDHENMFWYRQDPGLGLRLIYFSYDVKMKEKGDIPEGYSVSREKKERFSLILESASTNQTSMYLCAEVAGLVETQYFGPGTRLLVL.